This T cell receptor beta chain is from a study of blood T cell repertoires in COVID-19. The method was immunoSEQ multiplex PCR; TCRdb's version includes in-frame clones alone and lacks a portion of them. The sample consists of 150,000 to 200,000 clones, roughly 82% of them appearing once. V lost 2 bases to trimming and J lost 7 bases, with 17 bases between them. Germline CDR1 LGHNA, CDR2 YSLEER. This CDR3 contains 15 residues. This clone was detected a few times. The J gene is TRBJ1-2, the V gene TRBV4-3; D perhaps matches TRBD1 (6 bases). This receptor was taken from a woman in her fifties or sixties with acute COVID-19. The sample taken for sequencing was PBMCs or T cells enriched from blood (not recorded which). The chain's CDR3 is CASSQLSTGLGGYTF. The CDR3 DNA is TGCGCCAGCAGCCAACTTTCGACAGGTCTGGGTGGCTACACCTTC.